This entry describes one TCR beta chain. Its antigen is unidentified. Sequencing was performed with immunoSEQ multiplex PCR; in TCRdb, only in-frame clones are kept and a portion is missing. The data show about 81,000 clones, with approximately 88% seen just once and around 0.35% held by the top ten. This sample was taken from a study of graft-versus-host responses after intestinal transplantation. The CDR3 runs 13 residues. From germline, CDR1 is SGHKS and CDR2 YYEKEE (reference sequence). The V and J ends lost 4 bases and 7 bases, in that order; junction bases with no gene match: 6. This TCR derives from a human donor who received an intestinal transplant. The material was unstimulated CD4+ T cells sorted from spleen or lymph node cells, obtained before intestinal transplant. The rearrangement uses TRBV5-5 and TRBJ2-7; 9 nucleotides line up with TRBD2. This CDR3 reads CASSPGLAGEQYF. Here the CDR3 DNA reads TGTGCCAGCAGCCCAGGGCTAGCGGGAGAGCAGTACTTC. The full variable domain, rest sourced from reference TRBV5-5 and TRBJ2-7, is DAGVTQSPTHLIKTRGQQVTLRCSPISGHKSVSWYQQVLGQGPQFIFQYYEKEERGRGNFPDRFSARQFPNYSSELNVNALLLGDSALYLCASSPGLAGEQYFGPGTRLTVT.